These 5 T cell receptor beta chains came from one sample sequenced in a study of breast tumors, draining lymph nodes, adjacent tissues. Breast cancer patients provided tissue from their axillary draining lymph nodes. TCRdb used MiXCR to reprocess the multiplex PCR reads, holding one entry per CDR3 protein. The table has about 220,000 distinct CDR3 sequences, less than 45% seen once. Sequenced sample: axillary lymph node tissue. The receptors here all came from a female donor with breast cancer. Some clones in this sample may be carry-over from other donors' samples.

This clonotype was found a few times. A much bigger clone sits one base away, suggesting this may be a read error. The CDR3 region is CSASGDYSTSEQYF. For the CDR3, the DNA is TGCAGTGCTTCCGGGGACTATTCAACCTCCGAGCAGTACTTC. The J gene is TRBJ2-7, the V gene TRBV20-1, with 7 bases that match TRBD2. Germline V gene data show CDR1 as DFQATT and CDR2 as SNEGSKA (reference sequence). This CDR3 comprises 14 residues. V shed 5 bases and J 6 bases; nucleotides not matched to a gene: 13.

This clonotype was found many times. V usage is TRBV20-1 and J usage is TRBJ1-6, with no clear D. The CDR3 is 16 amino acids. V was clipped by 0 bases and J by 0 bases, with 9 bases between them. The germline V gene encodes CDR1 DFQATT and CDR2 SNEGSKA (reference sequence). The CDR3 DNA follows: TGCAGTGCTAGAGATTCGGGGAGCTCCTATAATTCACCCCTCCACTTT. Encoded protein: CSARDSGSSYNSPLHF.

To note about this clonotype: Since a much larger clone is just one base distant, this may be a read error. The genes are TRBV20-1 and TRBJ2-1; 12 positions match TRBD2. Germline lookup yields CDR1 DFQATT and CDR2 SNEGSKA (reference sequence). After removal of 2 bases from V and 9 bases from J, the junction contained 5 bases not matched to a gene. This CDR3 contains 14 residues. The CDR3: CSARLTSGRTEQFF. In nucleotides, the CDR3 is TGCAGTGCTAGATTGACTAGCGGGAGAACTGAGCAGTTCTTC.

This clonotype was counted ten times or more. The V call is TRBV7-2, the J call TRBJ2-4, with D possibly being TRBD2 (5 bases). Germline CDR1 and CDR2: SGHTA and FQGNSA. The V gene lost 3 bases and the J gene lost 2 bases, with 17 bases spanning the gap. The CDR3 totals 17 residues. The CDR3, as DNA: TGTGCCAGCAGCTTCGTGTTAGCCCGAGGGCCCAAAAACATTCAGTACTTC. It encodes CASSFVLARGPKNIQYF.

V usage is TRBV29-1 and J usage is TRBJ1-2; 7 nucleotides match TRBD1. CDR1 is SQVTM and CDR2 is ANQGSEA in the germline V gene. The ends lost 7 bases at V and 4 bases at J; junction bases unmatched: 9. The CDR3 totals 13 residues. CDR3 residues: CSAPTGEGYGYTF. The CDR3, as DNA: TGCAGCGCCCCCACAGGGGAGGGCTATGGCTACACCTTC.